This passage covers 30 T cell receptor beta chains from one sample sequenced in a study of blood T cell repertoires in COVID-19. Measured with immunoSEQ multiplex PCR; TCRdb has only the in-frame clones, and not every one. The sample has 70,000 to 95,000 clones, 85% to 90% seen once. Sample: peripheral blood. The receptor source for this set is a human donor with active COVID-19. The donor label of this sample is uncertain.

The rearrangement joins TRBV6-6 to TRBJ2-1; 10 nucleotides align to TRBD2. Germline V gives CDR1 MNHNY, CDR2 SVGAGI (reference sequence). The CDR3 spans 16 residues. V lost 0 bases and J lost 4; bases outside the gene matches: 3. The CDR3 sequence is CASSYSASGGYNEQFF. CDR3 nucleotides: TGTGCCAGCAGTTACTCTGCTAGCGGGGGATACAATGAGCAGTTCTTC.

J is TRBJ1-5 and V is TRBV9; D is perhaps TRBD1 (5 bases). V lost 0 bases and J lost 2, with 6 bases in between. The length of the CDR3 is 14 residues. The germline V gene encodes CDR1 SGDLS and CDR2 YYNGEE. The CDR3 coding sequence is TGTGCCAGCAGCGTAGGGGGGGGCAATCAGCCCCAGCATTTT. It specifies CASSVGGGNQPQHF.

As concerns this clone: Distinct nucleotide sequences in the sample also encode this CDR3. The chain carries TRBV5-1 and TRBJ2-5; TRBD1 aligns across 7 bases. The trim removed 4 bases at V and 0 bases at J, leaving 6 bases unmatched. This CDR3 region has 15 residues. Germline assignment: CDR1 SGHRS and CDR2 YFSETQ. The chain's CDR3 is CASSLSTGDQETQYF. The CDR3 DNA reads as TGCGCCAGCAGCCTTTCTACAGGGGACCAAGAGACCCAGTACTTC.

The chain couples TRBV6-6 to TRBJ1-2, with unresolved D. This CDR3 region has 14 residues. CDR1 is MNHNY and CDR2 is SVGAGI in the germline V gene (reference sequence). Trimming left V 0 bases short and J 1 base short, with 6 bases between. DNA for the CDR3: TGTGCCAGCAGTTACTCGCAGGATAACTATGGCTACACCTTC. It codes for CASSYSQDNYGYTF.

The rearrangement uses TRBV7-3 and TRBJ2-5; 12 bases align to TRBD2. Looked up from germline, CDR1 is SGHTA and CDR2 is FQGTGA. The CDR3 totals 16 residues. Unmatched junction bases numbered 6, after V lost 5 bases and J lost 2 bases. The CDR3 DNA sequence: TGTGCCAGCAGCCCGCGGACTAGCGGGGAGCAAGAGACCCAGTACTTC. This translates into CASSPRTSGEQETQYF.

This chain links TRBV5-8 with TRBJ2-4; 8 bases are a match to TRBD1. CDR1 and CDR2 (germline): SGHTS, YDEGEE. The trim removed 1 base at V and 0 bases at J, leaving 9 bases unmatched. The CDR3 contains 18 residues. The CDR3 protein is CASSLSTRRGLAKNIQYF. The CDR3 coding sequence is TGTGCCAGCAGCTTGAGTACGCGCAGGGGGCTAGCCAAAAACATTCAGTACTTC.

The chain is built from TRBV5-1 and TRBJ2-2; 7 bases fit TRBD1. This CDR3 is 16 amino acids long. The ends lost 1 base at V and 5 bases at J; junction bases unmatched: 8. Per the germline V gene, CDR1 is SGHRS and CDR2 is YFSETQ. DNA of the CDR3: TGCGCCAGCAGCTTGATTGCCGGGACAGATACCGGGGAGCTGTTTTTT. Its translation is CASSLIAGTDTGELFF.

This chain joins TRBV19 and TRBJ2-2; tentatively, D is TRBD2 (6 bases). The germline gives CDR1 LNHDA, CDR2 SQIVND (reference sequence). This CDR3 is built from 15 residues. Trimming cost V 3 bases and J 5 bases, with 13 bases left between them. Here the CDR3 DNA reads TGTGCCAGTAGTATTACCGGGGCGGGAACCGGGGAGCTGTTTTTT. Translating it yields CASSITGAGTGELFF.

V gene TRBV9 combines with J gene TRBJ2-5; 10 nucleotides align to TRBD2. After removal of 3 bases from V and 4 bases from J, the junction contained 6 bases not matched to a gene. Germline assignment: CDR1 SGDLS and CDR2 YYNGEE. The CDR3 contains 15 residues. CDR3 sequence reads: CASSGSGGALETQYF. DNA of the CDR3: TGTGCCAGCAGCGGGAGCGGGGGGGCCCTAGAGACCCAGTACTTC.

The genes are TRBV5-4 and TRBJ1-2; the match to TRBD1 covers 7 bases. Trimming cost V 5 bases and J 4 bases; bases outside gene matches: 8. CDR1 and CDR2 from the germline V gene are SGHNT and YYREEE (reference sequence). The CDR3 length is 14 residues. CDR3 nucleotides: TGTGCCAGCAGACAACAGGGGAACCTCTATGGCTACACCTTC. It yields the protein CASRQQGNLYGYTF.

V gene TRBV27 combines with J gene TRBJ2-2, with a weak D call TRBD1 (5 bases). The CDR3 runs to 13 residues. The V and J ends lost 4 bases and 6 bases respectively, with 9 bases between them. Germline CDR1 reads MNHEY; CDR2 reads SMNVEV (reference sequence). The CDR3 nucleotides read TGTGCCAGCAGTTCTTGGACATCCGGGGAGCTGTTTTTT. Amino acid sequence: CASSSWTSGELFF.

The chain recombines TRBV7-2 with TRBJ2-1; 9 bases map to TRBD1. The germline gives CDR1 SGHTA, CDR2 FQGNSA. This CDR3 comprises 16 residues. V was pared by 6 bases and J by 0 bases, with 6 bases of the junction left unmatched. This CDR3 reads CASRALDRGSYNEQFF. The CDR3 DNA follows: TGTGCCAGCAGGGCATTGGACAGGGGCTCCTACAATGAGCAGTTCTTC. Full variable domain (remainder filled in from reference TRBV7-2 and TRBJ2-1): GAGVSQSPSNKVTEKGKDVELRCDPISGHTALYWYRQSLGQGLEFLIYFQGNSAPDKSGLPSDRFSAERTGGSVSTLTIQRTQQEDSAVYLCASRALDRGSYNEQFFGPGTRLTVL.

The chain is built from TRBV6-5 and TRBJ1-2; D remains unclear. This CDR3 is built from 13 residues. CDR1 and CDR2 from the germline V gene are MNHEY and SVGAGI. Trimming cost V 10 bases and J 0 bases, with 12 bases left between them. In nucleotides, the CDR3 is TGTGCCAATGCCCCGGAGACTAACTATGGCTACACCTTC. As protein: CANAPETNYGYTF.

The chain carries TRBV7-2 and TRBJ1-5; a possible D gene is TRBD1 (5 bases). CDR3 length equals 15 residues. From germline, CDR1 is SGHTA and CDR2 FQGNSA. V shed 3 bases and J shed 3 bases, with 12 bases lying between them. The CDR3 region has the DNA TGTGCCAGCAGCTTGGAGGGGCCTATCAATCAGCCCCAGCATTTT. Its translation is CASSLEGPINQPQHF.

V and J are TRBV14 and TRBJ2-1; weak D call: TRBD2 (5 bases). The CDR3 has 14 residues. V lost 1 base to trimming and J lost 3 bases, with 7 bases between them. Germline V gene sequence: CDR1 SGHDN, CDR2 FVKESK. The CDR3 region has the DNA TGTGCCAGCAGCCAAGGGGCGGGCTACAATGAGCAGTTCTTC. It codes for CASSQGAGYNEQFF.

The chain joins TRBV7-8 to TRBJ2-7; D is possibly TRBD1 (5 bases). Germline assignment: CDR1 SGHVS and CDR2 FQNEAQ. V gave up 5 bases and J gave up 2 bases, with 13 bases separating them. The CDR3 consists of 14 residues. This chain's CDR3 is CASSPNRLTYEQYF. The CDR3 nucleotides are TGTGCCAGCAGCCCTAACAGGTTAACCTACGAGCAGTACTTC.

V usage is TRBV7-9 and J usage is TRBJ2-3, with TRBD1 matching 7 bases. V lost 4 bases, J lost 0 bases, and 7 bases stayed unmatched. CDR3 length: 16 residues. Germline V lookup: CDR1 SEHNR, CDR2 FQNEAQ (reference sequence). As DNA, the CDR3 is TGTGCCAGCAGCTCGCCTCGGGACAGTAGCACAGATACGCAGTATTTT. Translation gives CASSSPRDSSTDTQYF. The whole variable domain, remainder taken from reference TRBV7-9 and TRBJ2-3, is DTGVSQNPRHKITKRGQNVTFRCDPISEHNRLYWYRQTLGQGPEFLTYFQNEAQLEKSRLLSDRFSAERPKGSFSTLEIQRTEQGDSAMYLCASSSPRDSSTDTQYFGPGTRLTVL.

The chain recombines TRBV5-6 with TRBJ2-3; 8 nucleotides match TRBD2. Germline V CDR1 and CDR2: SGHDT, YYEEEE. This CDR3 region has 16 residues. With 3 bases clipped from V and 1 base from J, the junction kept 7 bases outside the gene matches. DNA of the CDR3: TGTGCCAGCAGCTCCCGTCTAGCGGGCCGCACAGATACGCAGTATTTT. Translating it yields CASSSRLAGRTDTQYF. The whole variable domain, filled in from reference TRBV5-6 and TRBJ2-3, reads DAGVTQSPTHLIKTRGQQVTLRCSPKSGHDTVSWYQQALGQGPQFIFQYYEEEERQRGNFPDRFSGHQFPNYSSELNVNALLLGDSALYLCASSSRLAGRTDTQYFGPGTRLTVL.

This clone was seen a single time. This chain links TRBV6-2 or TRBV6-3 with TRBJ2-5, with D possibly TRBD1 on 6 matching bases. There are 17 residues in the CDR3. The germline V gene encodes CDR1 MNHEY and CDR2 SVGEGT. V was clipped by 3 bases and J by 2 bases, with 19 bases between them. As DNA, the CDR3 is TGTGCCAGCAGTTATAACCCGGACAGAGGGGAACAAGAGACCCAGTACTTC. This gives the protein CASSYNPDRGEQETQYF.

The chain is built from TRBV29-1 and TRBJ1-4; 7 bases are a match to TRBD1. With V trimmed by 5 bases and J by 8 bases, 8 bases remained unmatched. Germline CDR1 reads SQVTM; CDR2 reads ANQGSEA. The CDR3 is 13 amino acids. As DNA, the CDR3 is TGCAGCGTTTTTGGCCCACAGGGGGAAAAACTGTTTTTT. This sequence encodes CSVFGPQGEKLFF.

This chain's CDR3 is CATNSVRTNEKLFF. The CDR3 bases are TGTGCCACCAATTCCGTCAGGACTAATGAAAAACTGTTTTTT. The rearrangement links TRBV6-5 to TRBJ1-4; D is unresolved. Germline CDR1 and CDR2: MNHEY and SVGAGI. Trimming stripped 10 bases from V and 2 bases from J, with 14 bases between. The CDR3 loop spans 14 amino acids.

The J gene is TRBJ1-2, the V gene TRBV2; 9 bases agree with TRBD1. Germline CDR1 and CDR2: SNHLY and FYNNEI. The CDR3 spans 14 residues. Trimming at V came to 3 bases and at J to 6 bases, leaving 5 bases not matched to a gene. CDR3 loop: CASSDDRGGNGYTF. CDR3 nucleotides: TGTGCCAGCAGTGACGACAGGGGGGGTAATGGCTACACCTTC. Full variable domain (missing parts from reference TRBV2 and TRBJ1-2): EPEVTQTPSHQVTQMGQEVILRCVPISNHLYFYWYRQILGQKVEFLVSFYNNEISEKSEIFDDQFSVERPDGSNFTLKIRSTKLEDSAMYFCASSDDRGGNGYTFGSGTRLTVV.

The chain combines TRBV5-1 with TRBJ1-4; the match to TRBD1 covers 11 bases. The CDR3 extends over 15 amino acids. Unmatched junction bases numbered 2, after V lost 0 bases and J lost 7 bases. Germline V gene lookup returns CDR1 SGHRS and CDR2 YFSETQ. CDR3 amino acids: CASSLDGTGGEKLFF. The CDR3 bases are TGCGCCAGCAGCTTGGATGGGACAGGGGGTGAAAAACTGTTTTTT.

This chain uses TRBV6-6 with TRBJ2-1; 7 bases fit TRBD2. The CDR3 sequence is 13 residues long. The trim removed 7 bases at V and 0 bases at J, leaving 0 bases unmatched. Germline assignment: CDR1 MNHNY and CDR2 SVGAGI (reference sequence). For the CDR3, the DNA is TGTGCCAGCACGGGGGGCTCCTACAATGAGCAGTTCTTC. Amino acids: CASTGGSYNEQFF.

This clone has just one count. The chain combines TRBV19 with TRBJ2-5; no reliable D call. Germline loops: CDR1 LNHDA, CDR2 SQIVND (reference sequence). Trimming removed 10 bases from V and 1 base from J, with 16 bases in between. This CDR3 contains 14 residues. CDR3: CATTTQYSQETQYF. CDR3 sequence (DNA): TGTGCCACAACGACTCAGTATAGCCAAGAGACCCAGTACTTC.

The genes are TRBV4-1 and TRBJ2-7; the match to TRBD2 covers 12 bases. This CDR3 has 17 amino acids. With 0 bases clipped from V and 2 bases from J, the junction kept 5 bases outside the gene matches. The germline gives CDR1 MGHRA, CDR2 YSYEKL. The CDR3, as DNA: TGCGCCAGCAGCCAAGATCGGACTAGCGGGGAGACCTACGAGCAGTACTTC. It yields the protein CASSQDRTSGETYEQYF.

V is TRBV27 and J is TRBJ2-7; D possibly corresponds to TRBD1 (8 bases). The CDR3 runs to 16 residues. Germline lookup yields CDR1 MNHEY and CDR2 SMNVEV (reference sequence). The germline V and J ends were trimmed by 4 bases and 4 bases, with 20 bases remaining between them. The CDR3, as DNA: TGTGCCAGCAGTTCACCACCAACAGGGGGGGATTACGAGCAGTACTTC. Its translation: CASSSPPTGGDYEQYF.

The chain employs TRBV7-6 and TRBJ2-3; D gene unclear. Between the trimmed V and J ends, which lost 0 bases and 0 bases, there was a span of 16 bases. CDR3 length equals 18 residues. The V gene's germline CDR1 is SGHVS and CDR2 FNYEAQ. CDR3 nucleotides: TGTGCCAGCAGCTTAGCGAGCGTCTCCCTGGGTAGCACAGATACGCAGTATTTT. Protein sequence: CASSLASVSLGSTDTQYF. Filled out from reference TRBV7-6 and TRBJ2-3, the complete variable domain reads GAGVSQSPRYKVTKRGQDVALRCDPISGHVSLYWYRQALGQGPEFLTYFNYEAQQDKSGLPNDRFSAERPEGSISTLTIQRTEQRDSAMYRCASSLASVSLGSTDTQYFGPGTRLTVL.

The chain carries TRBV18 and TRBJ2-5; no clear D gene. Germline CDR1 is KGHSH and CDR2 is LQKENI. V lost 1 base and J lost 0, with 3 bases in between. CDR3 length equals 13 residues. The CDR3 loop reads CASSPLDQETQYF. For the CDR3, the DNA is TGTGCCAGCTCACCACTAGACCAAGAGACCCAGTACTTC.

V is TRBV6-5 and J is TRBJ2-7; tentative D call: TRBD1 (6 bases). Trimming stripped 4 bases from V and 0 bases from J, with 10 bases between. Germline CDR1 reads MNHEY; CDR2 reads SVGAGI. The CDR3 loop spans 14 amino acids. CDR3 nucleotides: TGTGCCAGCAGTTGGACAGAAAACTCCTACGAGCAGTACTTC. This codes for CASSWTENSYEQYF.